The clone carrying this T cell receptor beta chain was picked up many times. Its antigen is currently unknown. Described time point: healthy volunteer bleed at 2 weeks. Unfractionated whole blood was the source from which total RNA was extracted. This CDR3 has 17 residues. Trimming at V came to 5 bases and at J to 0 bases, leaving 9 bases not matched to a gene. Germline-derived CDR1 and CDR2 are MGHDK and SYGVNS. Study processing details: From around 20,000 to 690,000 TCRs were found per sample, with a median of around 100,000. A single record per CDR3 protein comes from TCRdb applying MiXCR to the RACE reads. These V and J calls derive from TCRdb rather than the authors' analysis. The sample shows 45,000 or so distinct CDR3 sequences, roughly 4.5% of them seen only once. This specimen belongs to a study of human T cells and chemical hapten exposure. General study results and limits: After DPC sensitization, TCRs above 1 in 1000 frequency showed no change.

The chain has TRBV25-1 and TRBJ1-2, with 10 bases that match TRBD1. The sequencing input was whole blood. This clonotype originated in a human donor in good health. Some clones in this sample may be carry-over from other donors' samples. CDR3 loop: CASSPGQGTPSNYGYTF. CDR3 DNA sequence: TGTGCCAGCAGTCCGGGACAGGGGACCCCTTCTAACTATGGCTACACCTTC.